Below, 25 T cell receptor beta chains from the same sample are listed, as sequenced in a study of cytomegalovirus exposure and HLA in healthy donors. Primers for the PCR totalled 60 Vbeta and 13 Jbeta. Repertoires were generated with immunoSEQ multiplex PCR, while TCRdb's copy carries only in-frame clones and drops some. Of 150,000 to 200,000 clones listed, roughly four fifths are singletons. Material for sequencing was PBMCs. These receptors were taken from a woman aged 18 to 35 in good health and CMV-seropositive.

The J gene is TRBJ2-7, the V gene TRBV7-9; no firm D call. The CDR3 loop spans 14 amino acids. Germline V lookup: CDR1 SEHNR, CDR2 FQNEAQ (reference sequence). V gave up 1 base and J gave up 3 bases, with 10 bases separating them. This CDR3 reads CASSLGQYFYEQYF. In DNA, the CDR3 is TGTGCCAGCAGCTTAGGCCAGTATTTCTACGAGCAGTACTTC.

This clone was recorded only once. The rearrangement joins TRBV10-3 to TRBJ2-1; 8 nucleotides align to TRBD1. The germline V gene encodes CDR1 ENHRY and CDR2 SYGVKD. V dropped 3 bases and J dropped 5; count of bases not matched to a gene: 9. This CDR3 contains 16 residues. The DNA of the CDR3 is TGTGCCATCAGTGATTCTAATCAGGGGGCCCACAATGAGCAGTTCTTC. Residues: CAISDSNQGAHNEQFF.

The chain combines TRBV9 with TRBJ1-1, with 10 nucleotides matching TRBD1. There are 14 residues in the CDR3. Germline-derived CDR1 and CDR2 are SGDLS and YYNGEE. V was clipped by 3 bases and J by 10 bases; unmatched bases: 9. Here the CDR3 DNA reads TGTGCCAGCAGCGAAACGGGACAGGGGCTAGGAGCTTTCTTT. It specifies CASSETGQGLGAFF.

The chain joins TRBV5-8 to TRBJ2-2; no clear D. Germline V gene lookup returns CDR1 SGHTS and CDR2 YDEGEE. The CDR3 has 15 amino acids. Trimming cost V 2 bases and J 0 bases, with 8 bases left between them. CDR3 nucleotides: TGTGCCAGCAGCTTTTATGTTTCGAACACCGGGGAGCTGTTTTTT. This gives the protein CASSFYVSNTGELFF.

This chain connects TRBV6-5 to TRBJ1-2; TRBD1 might be the D (6 bases). Germline CDR1 and CDR2: MNHEY and SVGAGI. The CDR3 has 15 residues. V was clipped by 2 bases and J by 1 base, with 11 bases between them. The CDR3 protein is CASSYRQQGNYGYTF. The CDR3 bases are TGTGCCAGCAGTTACCGTCAACAGGGTAACTATGGCTACACCTTC.

V and J are TRBV7-9 and TRBJ1-2; TRBD1 might be the D (6 bases). With 4 bases removed from V and 3 bases from J, the gap between germline ends came to 12 bases. CDR3 length: 14 residues. Germline CDR1 SEHNR, CDR2 FQNEAQ (reference sequence). CDR3 region: CASSSPGHDYGYTF. The CDR3 DNA is TGTGCCAGCAGCTCACCGGGACATGACTATGGCTACACCTTC.

V and J are TRBV7-3 and TRBJ2-5; perhaps TRBD1 as D (5 bases). Germline loops: CDR1 SGHTA, CDR2 FQGTGA. V lost 5 bases and J 5 bases, leaving 12 bases between the germline ends. This CDR3 is 13 amino acids long. The CDR3 reads CASSRQGGETQYF. For the CDR3, the DNA is TGTGCCAGCAGCAGGCAGGGTGGGGAGACCCAGTACTTC.

The genes are TRBV19 and TRBJ1-2; D possibly corresponds to TRBD1 (6 bases). The CDR3 extends over 14 amino acids. Germline CDR1 is LNHDA and CDR2 is SQIVND (reference sequence). Deletions cut 3 bases from V and 0 bases from J, with 8 bases between. CDR3 in DNA: TGTGCCAGTAGTATCCGGACAGCTAACTATGGCTACACCTTC. Translation: CASSIRTANYGYTF.

This clone was seen once. V usage is TRBV5-1 and J usage is TRBJ2-2; 7 bases align to TRBD2. Unmatched junction bases numbered 1, after V lost 2 bases and J lost 6 bases. CDR1 is SGHRS, CDR2 YFSETQ, per germline. There are 13 residues in the CDR3. The CDR3 bases are TGCGCCAGCAGCTTTGGGGGGGCCGGGGAGCTGTTTTTT. Its translation is CASSFGGAGELFF.

The rearrangement links TRBV30 to TRBJ1-6, with 9 bases that match TRBD1. Per the germline V gene, CDR1 is GTSNPN and CDR2 is SVGIG (reference sequence). The CDR3 spans 14 residues. J was trimmed by 5 bases and V by 2 bases; bases with no gene match: 1. The DNA for the CDR3 is TGTGCCTGGAGTCGGGACAGGGATAATTCACCCCTCCACTTT. Amino acid sequence: CAWSRDRDNSPLHF.

This CDR3 reads CASSAGGYQETQYF. The CDR3 coding sequence is TGTGCCAGCAGCGCTGGCGGGTACCAAGAGACCCAGTACTTC. The V call is TRBV9, the J call TRBJ2-5; the D gene is possibly TRBD2 (5 bases). Germline CDR1 and CDR2: SGDLS and YYNGEE. The CDR3 has 14 amino acids. The V end lost 3 bases, the J end lost 0 bases, and 9 bases lay between the germline ends.

J is TRBJ2-1 and V is TRBV28; 8 bases map to TRBD1. Trimming cost V 3 bases and J 9 bases; bases outside gene matches: 10. Germline assignment: CDR1 MDHEN and CDR2 SYDVKM. The CDR3 runs 15 residues. This CDR3 reads CASSLMAGGFFEQFF. DNA for the CDR3: TGTGCCAGCAGTTTGATGGCAGGGGGCTTTTTTGAGCAGTTCTTC.

The chain combines TRBV27 with TRBJ2-3, with TRBD1 as a possible D gene (6 bases). The germline V gene has CDR1 MNHEY and CDR2 SMNVEV (reference sequence). This CDR3 region has 16 residues. Between the trimmed V and J ends, which lost 5 bases and 9 bases, there was a span of 24 bases. Here the CDR3 reads CASSPRPDRYRMTQYF. The CDR3 DNA reads as TGTGCCAGCAGTCCCCGACCCGACAGGTATCGAATGACGCAGTATTTT.

This clone occurred once. The gene calls are TRBV28 and TRBJ2-2; no clear D. The V gene's germline CDR1 is MDHEN and CDR2 SYDVKM. CDR3 length equals 14 residues. The V and J ends lost 1 base and 6 bases respectively, with 9 bases between them. CDR3: CASSLFYGPGELFF. Written as DNA, the CDR3 is TGTGCCAGCAGTTTATTCTACGGTCCCGGGGAGCTGTTTTTT.

This sequence joins TRBV4-3 and TRBJ1-2; the match to TRBD1 covers 8 bases. The trim removed 4 bases at V and 4 bases at J, leaving 5 bases unmatched. The CDR3 is 14 amino acids. Germline V gene data show CDR1 as LGHNA and CDR2 as YSLEER. The CDR3 DNA is TGCGCCAGCAGCCCTGGACAGGGTGGCTATGGCTACACCTTC. It translates to CASSPGQGGYGYTF.

V gene TRBV5-1 combines with J gene TRBJ2-5; the match to TRBD1 covers 9 bases. TRBJ2-7 matches the DNA end more closely, so the J call is doubtful. Germline lookup yields CDR1 SGHRS and CDR2 YFSETQ. This CDR3 is 15 amino acids long. Here the CDR3 DNA reads TGCGCCAGCAGCTTGACGGGGACAGGGCGCGACGAGCAGTACTTC. Translated, it gives CASSLTGTGRDEQYF.

This chain connects TRBV9 to TRBJ1-4, with TRBD1 as a possible D gene (5 bases). V was trimmed by 4 bases and J by 14 bases, leaving 15 bases between them. Germline V CDR1 and CDR2: SGDLS, YYNGEE. This CDR3 comprises 12 residues. The CDR3 DNA is TGTGCCAGCAGCCGGGGGACGGGTCGGCTGTTTTTT. Its translation is CASSRGTGRLFF. Looking up the rest from reference TRBV9 and TRBJ1-4 gives the full variable domain: DSGVTQTPKHLITATGQRVTLRCSPRSGDLSVYWYQQSLDQGLQFLIQYYNGEERAKGNILERFSAQQFPDLHSELNLSSLELGDSALYFCASSRGTGRLFFGSGTQLSVL.

This clone was seen once. The chain links TRBV6-5 to TRBJ2-7; 10 bases are shared with TRBD1. CDR1 MNHEY and CDR2 SVGAGI come from the germline V gene. The CDR3 runs 14 residues. V lost 5 bases, J lost 2 bases, and 3 bases stayed unmatched. CDR3 in DNA: TGTGCCAGCAGTCGGACAGGGGGAACCTACGAGCAGTACTTC. Protein: CASSRTGGTYEQYF.

The chain carries TRBV4-1 and TRBJ2-3; possibly TRBD1 for D (7 bases). Looked up from germline, CDR1 is MGHRA and CDR2 is YSYEKL. The ends were cut back, 0 bases at V and 4 bases at J, with 26 bases in the middle. This CDR3 region has 20 residues. This CDR3 is CASSQDLGYGGAGGSDTQYF. In DNA, the CDR3 is TGCGCCAGCAGCCAAGATCTAGGTTATGGAGGGGCAGGGGGTTCAGATACGCAGTATTTT.

This clone was observed a single time. This CDR3 reads CASNGQADQPQHF. CDR3 sequence (DNA): TGTGCCAGCAACGGACAGGCAGATCAGCCCCAGCATTTT. The chain carries TRBV2 and TRBJ1-5; 7 bases line up with TRBD1. CDR3 length equals 13 residues. V shed 7 bases, J shed 5 bases, and the junction held 5 bases outside the gene matches. Germline V gene sequence: CDR1 SNHLY, CDR2 FYNNEI.

The chain joins TRBV6-6 to TRBJ1-1, with TRBD1 matching over 7 bases. After removal of 5 bases from V and 3 bases from J, the junction contained 6 bases not matched to a gene. The CDR3 loop spans 14 amino acids. CDR1 and CDR2 (germline): MNHNY, SVGAGI (reference sequence). CDR3 protein: CASSNRQGDTEAFF. CDR3 coding DNA: TGTGCCAGCAGTAACCGACAGGGTGACACTGAAGCTTTCTTT.

This clone appeared once. The rearrangement links TRBV7-6 to TRBJ1-6; no definite D call. The germline CDR1 and CDR2 sequences are SGHVS and FNYEAQ. Deletions cut 3 bases from V and 0 bases from J, with 3 bases between. This CDR3 has 14 amino acids. The DNA of the CDR3 is TGTGCCAGCAGCTTGAGCTCCTATAATTCACCCCTCCACTTT. Translation: CASSLSSYNSPLHF. The full variable domain, in which reference TRBV7-6 and TRBJ1-6 provide the parts outside the CDR3, is GAGVSQSPRYKVTKRGQDVALRCDPISGHVSLYWYRQALGQGPEFLTYFNYEAQQDKSGLPNDRFSAERPEGSISTLTIQRTEQRDSAMYRCASSLSSYNSPLHFGNGTRLTVT.

The chain is built from TRBV5-5 and TRBJ2-2, with D maybe TRBD1 (5 bases). This CDR3 has 16 amino acids. CDR1 and CDR2 from the germline V gene are SGHKS and YYEKEE (reference sequence). V lost 3 bases and J 0 bases, leaving 12 bases between the germline ends. The CDR3 DNA reads as TGTGCCAGCAGCTCAGGGCCCTACCCGAACACCGGGGAGCTGTTTTTT. Its protein product is CASSSGPYPNTGELFF.

The V call is TRBV27, the J call TRBJ2-3; 12 bases map to TRBD2. The CDR3 is 18 residues long. V was pared by 7 bases and J by 0 bases, with 11 bases of the junction left unmatched. From germline, CDR1 is MNHEY and CDR2 SMNVEV (reference sequence). The CDR3 DNA is TGTGCCAGCACGGGTTGGGGGACTAGCGGGTGGAGCACAGATACGCAGTATTTT. This gives the protein CASTGWGTSGWSTDTQYF.

The chain links TRBV19 to TRBJ1-1; D is unclear. The CDR3 runs to 14 residues. Germline V gives CDR1 LNHDA, CDR2 SQIVND (reference sequence). V was cut by 3 bases and J by 0 bases, with 8 bases left in between. CDR3 protein: CASSITGMNTEAFF. CDR3 bases: TGTGCCAGTAGTATCACCGGGATGAACACTGAAGCTTTCTTT.